The TCR beta chain described here comes from a study of T cell responses to AZD1222 COVID-19 vaccine (dated by TCRdb to about 2021). The study in broad terms: AZD1222 recipients given second doses at about 4 weeks or at about 12 weeks were pooled, since spike-specific TCR depth and breadth were not found to differ between the two schedules. TCR sequencing was performed for roughly 240 trial participants, of whom some 200 were given two doses of AZD1222 and 26 were given two doses of MenACWY control vaccine. Trial participants were enrolled into age subgroups of 18-55, 56-69 and 70-plus years, which contained roughly 140, 27 and 60 TCR-sequenced participants, respectively.

Results the study describes overall, beyond this receptor: Most participants were white British and females outnumbered males, and the authors suggested that clonal diversity may have been underestimated. Reportedly, close to half of the unique spike-specific TCRs recognized epitopes lying outside the regions that are mutated in the B.1.351 and B.1.1.7 variants. Because no day 14 peak-response samples were available, repertoires were characterized only after the peak T cell response. After two AZD1222 doses, spike-specific TCR breadth and depth were significantly higher than at day 0 and than in MenACWY recipients. The vaccine-associated CD4 TCRs covered the entire spike protein, and the dominant responses fell in regions 160-218 and 743-854. Only 5 to 7 AZD1222 recipients were SARS-CoV-2 seropositive at baseline, limiting conclusions about previously exposed vaccinees. In the small 56-69-year group, the increase in depth fell short of significance, most likely because of low power.

The CDR3, cysteine through phenylalanine, is 12 amino acids long. The kept DNA is CDR3 alone, 36 bases in frame from the first base. Trimming costs V 4 bases and J 3 bases, and their ends lie 3 bases apart. Based on the germline V gene, the CDR1 and CDR2 sequences are SGHNT and YENEEA. Explained via the paper, the time point label denotes: baseline before first vaccination. The vaccinee samples were drawn from two UK trials, COV001 and COV002, one of which was a single-blind randomized controlled phase 2/3 trial testing AZD1222 (ChAdOx1 nCoV-19) in healthy adults. For TCRbeta chain sequencing, PBMC samples were collected from trial participants at day 0 and at day 28 after the second dose. A remark on this clone: It lacks a known antigen. Per-base qualities were not stored, and no clone one base away is much larger. Other DNA sequences in the same sample also yield this CDR3.

The CDR3 regions of human TCRbeta chains were analyzed by immunosequencing. Per the source publication's procedure: Repertoire TCRs were matched against a reference library of SARS-CoV-2-specific TCRs generated with the MIRA antigen-specificity platform. Breadth was defined as the fraction of unique TCRs that were SARS-CoV-2-associated. Depth was defined as the fraction of total T cells that were SARS-CoV-2-associated. Each spike-specific TCR was assigned to its reactive spike region and to a CD4 or CD8 class using the MIRA data. Log10-transformed breadth and depth values were compared by one-way ANOVA with Sidak's multiple comparisons tests. Entries here come from immuneACCESS through TCRdb and include only in-frame sequences with V and J called. Some clones fail to appear in such tables; in the studies checked, an unresolved V gene covers under half of the shortfall, and the cause of the remainder is unknown. V and J calls and clone size come straight from that table; D and trimming were deduced from the DNA. Present in this sample are 100,000 to 150,000 clones, about nine tenths of which were seen just once. Jointly, the top ten make up 6.3% of the sample.

The material was peripheral blood, obtained on day 0 of AZD1222 vaccination. The sequence was collected from an adult in good health. The receptor chain draws on TRBV11-3 and TRBJ2-2; no confident D gene assignment can be made. The DNA sequence is given as TGTGCCAGCAGCTCGCACACCGGGGAGCTGTTTTTT. Translated, it gives CASSSHTGELFF.